Below are 32 T cell receptor beta chains sequenced from a single sample in a study of beta chain features in type 1 diabetes. cDNA synthesis used the whole RNA isolate, giving expressed TCRB sequences. Measured with immunoSEQ multiplex PCR; TCRdb has only the in-frame clones, and not every one. The data hold 900,000 or so clones, with roughly 15% observed a single time. The specimen was naive CD4+ T cells from blood. The receptors here all came from a woman between 18 and 30 years old in good health.

The genes are TRBV7-2 and TRBJ2-7; 13 bases align to TRBD2. The CDR3 sequence is 15 residues long. Germline loops: CDR1 SGHTA, CDR2 FQGNSA. J was trimmed by 7 bases and V by 3 bases; bases with no gene match: 6. The CDR3 DNA reads TGTGCCAGCAGCTTCCGACTAGCGGGAGGTAAGGAGCAGTACTTC. Encoded protein: CASSFRLAGGKEQYF.

Comment on this clone: The sample has other DNA sequences that encode this CDR3 too. The rearrangement links TRBV18 to TRBJ2-5, with D hard to call. Germline assignment: CDR1 KGHSH and CDR2 LQKENI. The CDR3 is 13 residues long. The ends were cut back, 2 bases at V and 2 bases at J, with 6 bases in the middle. The DNA of the CDR3 is TGTGCCAGCTCACCAGGGTCTCAAGAGACCCAGTACTTC. Translation gives CASSPGSQETQYF. Full variable domain (rest looked up from reference TRBV18 and TRBJ2-5): NAGVMQNPRHLVRRRGQEARLRCSPMKGHSHVYWYRQLPEEGLKFMVYLQKENIIDESGMPKERFSAEFPKEGPSILRIQQVVRGDSAAYFCASSPGSQETQYFGPGTRLLVL.

The chain links TRBV2 to TRBJ1-1; unclear D gene. With 8 bases removed from V and 3 bases from J, the gap between germline ends came to 13 bases. The length of the CDR3 is 13 residues. Germline-derived CDR1 and CDR2 are SNHLY and FYNNEI. CDR3 nucleotides: TGTGCCAGCTCGACTCGTAGGGACACTGAAGCTTTCTTT. Translation gives CASSTRRDTEAFF. Complete variable domain (other parts from reference TRBV2 and TRBJ1-1): EPEVTQTPSHQVTQMGQEVILRCVPISNHLYFYWYRQILGQKVEFLVSFYNNEISEKSEIFDDQFSVERPDGSNFTLKIRSTKLEDSAMYFCASSTRRDTEAFFGQGTRLTVV.

This clone has just a few counts. This chain joins TRBV11-2 and TRBJ2-3, with a possible D match to TRBD1 (5 bases). This CDR3 comprises 15 residues. The V end was cut by 0 bases, the J end by 6 bases, with 13 bases between. Germline V gene lookup returns CDR1 SGHAT and CDR2 FQNNGV. The CDR3 loop reads CASSLDRVVGDTQYF. The DNA for the CDR3 is TGTGCCAGCAGCTTAGACAGGGTCGTCGGGGATACGCAGTATTTT.

The chain carries TRBV19 and TRBJ2-7, with TRBD2 as a possible D gene (7 bases). CDR1 and CDR2 from the germline V gene are LNHDA and SQIVND (reference sequence). The CDR3 sequence is 11 residues long. Deletions cut 5 bases from V and 7 bases from J, with 9 bases between. The CDR3 sequence is CASSRGAEQYF. CDR3 in DNA: TGTGCCAGTAGTCGGGGGGCGGAGCAGTACTTC. Full variable domain (remainder filled in from reference TRBV19 and TRBJ2-7): DGGITQSPKYLFRKEGQNVTLSCEQNLNHDAMYWYRQDPGQGLRLIYYSQIVNDFQKGDIAEGYSVSREKKESFPLTVTSAQKNPTAFYLCASSRGAEQYFGPGTRLTVT.

In the case of this clone: One junction end does not reproduce the germline sequence, and a read error may be involved. The chain employs TRBV7-3 and TRBJ2-7, with 7 bases lining up with TRBD1. Germline CDR1 and CDR2: SGHTA and FQGTGA. The CDR3 length is 15 residues. The CDR3 spells CASSLTGTVSNEQYF. In nucleotides, the CDR3 is TGTGCCAGCAGTCTAACCGGGACAGTCTCCAACGAGCAGTACTTC. The complete variable domain, with remaining parts taken from reference TRBV7-3 and TRBJ2-7, reads GAGVSQTPSNKVTEKGKYVELRCDPISGHTALYWYRQSLGQGPEFLIYFQGTGAADDSGLPNDRFFAVRPEGSVSTLKIQRTERGDSAVYLCASSLTGTVSNEQYFGPGTRLTVT.

The chain carries TRBV18 and TRBJ2-1, with a possible D match to TRBD1 (5 bases). Germline V gives CDR1 KGHSH, CDR2 LQKENI. The V gene lost 1 base and the J gene lost 4 bases, with 11 bases spanning the gap. The CDR3 covers 15 residues. The CDR3 nucleotides read TGTGCCAGCTCACCACTTGGGGCCGGGTACAATGAGCAGTTCTTC. Encoded protein: CASSPLGAGYNEQFF.

The CDR3, as DNA: TGTGCCAGCAGTTCGGGGCGTTCTACCTACGAGCAGTACTTC. As protein: CASSSGRSTYEQYF. This chain connects TRBV28 to TRBJ2-7; tentatively, D is TRBD1 or TRBD2 (5 bases each). The CDR3 runs to 14 residues. V was trimmed by 4 bases and J by 2 bases, leaving 12 bases between them. CDR1 MDHEN and CDR2 SYDVKM come from the germline V gene.

To note about this clone: The sample holds other DNA sequences that translate to the same CDR3. V usage is TRBV18 and J usage is TRBJ1-1, with D unresolved. The CDR3 extends over 13 amino acids. The germline V gene has CDR1 KGHSH and CDR2 LQKENI. Trimming removed 0 bases at V and 0 bases at J, with 2 bases between. CDR3 DNA: TGTGCCAGCTCACCACCGGTGAACACTGAAGCTTTCTTT. Protein product: CASSPPVNTEAFF.

The V and J genes are TRBV18 and TRBJ2-7; TRBD2 aligns across 9 bases. The germline V gene has CDR1 KGHSH and CDR2 LQKENI. The ends lost 2 bases at V and 3 bases at J; junction bases unmatched: 8. The CDR3 totals 16 residues. CDR3 sequence reads: CASSPRPEAGGYEQYF. The CDR3 DNA is TGTGCCAGCTCACCAAGACCAGAAGCGGGGGGCTACGAGCAGTACTTC.

This clone has only a few counts. V is TRBV7-8 and J is TRBJ2-5, with 9 positions matching TRBD2. V was clipped by 1 base and J by 3 bases; unmatched bases: 6. Germline V gene lookup returns CDR1 SGHVS and CDR2 FQNEAQ. CDR3 length equals 16 residues. This CDR3 reads CASSLGLTSGEETQYF. CDR3 nucleotides: TGTGCCAGCAGCTTAGGTTTGACTAGCGGAGAAGAGACCCAGTACTTC.

The chain carries TRBV5-1 and TRBJ2-7; TRBD1 agrees at 8 bases. The CDR3 is 14 amino acids. Germline CDR1 reads SGHRS; CDR2 reads YFSETQ. After removal of 4 bases from V and 2 bases from J, the junction contained 5 bases not matched to a gene. The CDR3 nucleotides read TGCGCCAGCAGCCCGGGACAGGCCACCTACGAGCAGTACTTC. The encoded protein is CASSPGQATYEQYF.

This clone was counted between two and nine times. The chain combines TRBV10-3 with TRBJ2-7; D possibly corresponds to TRBD2 (6 bases). This CDR3 is 13 amino acids long. Germline V CDR1 and CDR2: ENHRY, SYGVKD. Trimming shortened V by 8 bases and J by 0 bases, and 11 bases separated the two germline ends. CDR3 loop: CAIRLGSSYEQYF. CDR3 DNA sequence: TGTGCCATCCGTCTCGGGAGCTCCTACGAGCAGTACTTC.

This chain links TRBV27 with TRBJ1-1; possible D gene TRBD1, 5 bases. V lost 5 bases to trimming and J lost 1 base, with 14 bases between them. The length of the CDR3 is 15 residues. Germline loops: CDR1 MNHEY, CDR2 SMNVEV (reference sequence). CDR3 sequence reads: CASSPYWQGNTEAFF. The CDR3 DNA follows: TGTGCCAGCAGTCCCTACTGGCAGGGGAACACTGAAGCTTTCTTT.

The chain combines TRBV7-9 with TRBJ2-7, with D possibly TRBD1 on 6 matching bases. The CDR3 has 15 amino acids. V was trimmed by 6 bases and J by 0 bases, leaving 15 bases between them. Germline-derived CDR1 and CDR2 are SEHNR and FQNEAQ (reference sequence). The CDR3 protein is CASSKPGTTSYEQYF. CDR3 in DNA: TGTGCCAGCAGTAAACCCGGGACAACCTCCTACGAGCAGTACTTC.

The chain carries TRBV7-9 and TRBJ1-2; 7 bases line up with TRBD1. Losses at the gene ends were 6 bases for V and 2 bases for J; bases not matched to a gene: 6. From germline, CDR1 is SEHNR and CDR2 FQNEAQ (reference sequence). This CDR3 comprises 14 residues. This chain's CDR3 is CASSLMTGNYGYTF. The CDR3 bases are TGTGCCAGCAGTCTCATGACAGGGAACTATGGCTACACCTTC.

The chain couples TRBV7-9 to TRBJ2-7; 10 nucleotides align to TRBD2. CDR3 size: 16 residues. J lost 4 bases, V lost 5 bases, and 11 bases had no gene match. Per the germline V gene, CDR1 is SEHNR and CDR2 is FQNEAQ (reference sequence). In nucleotides, the CDR3 is TGTGCCAGCAGCCCTGGGACTAGCGTTTTCCTTTACGAGCAGTACTTC. This encodes CASSPGTSVFLYEQYF.

J is TRBJ2-3 and V is TRBV10-3; D is unresolved. V shed 4 bases and J shed 1 base, with 15 bases lying between them. Looked up from germline, CDR1 is ENHRY and CDR2 is SYGVKD. This CDR3 has 16 amino acids. The CDR3 DNA is TGTGCCATCAGTGTCGGGCTCACCGAACGCACAGATACGCAGTATTTT. The encoded protein is CAISVGLTERTDTQYF.

V usage is TRBV5-4 and J usage is TRBJ2-1, with TRBD2 identical over 9 bases. J gave up 4 bases and V 4 bases, and 6 bases lay outside the gene matches. CDR3 length: 15 residues. Germline CDR1 SGHNT, CDR2 YYREEE (reference sequence). The DNA for the CDR3 is TGTGCCAGCAGCCCAAGCGGGAGGACATACAATGAGCAGTTCTTC. This gives the protein CASSPSGRTYNEQFF. The complete variable domain, with remaining parts taken from reference TRBV5-4 and TRBJ2-1, reads ETGVTQSPTHLIKTRGQQVTLRCSSQSGHNTVSWYQQALGQGPQFIFQYYREEENGRGNFPPRFSGLQFPNYSSELNVNALELDDSALYLCASSPSGRTYNEQFFGPGTRLTVL.

The rearrangement uses TRBV7-2 and TRBJ2-3; perhaps D is TRBD1 or TRBD2 (5 bases each). Germline values: CDR1 SGHTA, CDR2 FQGNSA. Trimming cost V 5 bases and J 2 bases, with 17 bases left between them. This CDR3 spans 16 amino acids. The CDR3 nucleotides read TGTGCCAGCAGCCCACTTCGGGGCCGACCCACAGATACGCAGTATTTT. Protein: CASSPLRGRPTDTQYF.

CDR3 sequence (DNA): TGTGCCAGCAGCGACCGTAGCCAAACAGGTGAAGCTTTCTTT. Translating gives CASSDRSQTGEAFF. This rearrangement joins TRBV9 to TRBJ1-1, with D maybe TRBD1 (5 bases). The CDR3 loop spans 14 amino acids. Trimming left V 3 bases short and J 7 bases short, with 16 bases between. Germline V gives CDR1 SGDLS, CDR2 YYNGEE.

CDR3: CASSVATSGRAADTQYF. In DNA, the CDR3 is TGTGCCAGCAGCGTAGCGACTAGCGGGAGGGCCGCAGATACGCAGTATTTT. The chain combines TRBV9 with TRBJ2-3, with 14 bases lining up with TRBD2. This CDR3 has 17 residues. Trimming cost V 0 bases and J 4 bases; bases outside gene matches: 4. Per the germline V gene, CDR1 is SGDLS and CDR2 is YYNGEE. The full variable domain, in which reference TRBV9 and TRBJ2-3 provide the parts outside the CDR3, is DSGVTQTPKHLITATGQRVTLRCSPRSGDLSVYWYQQSLDQGLQFLIQYYNGEERAKGNILERFSAQQFPDLHSELNLSSLELGDSALYFCASSVATSGRAADTQYFGPGTRLTVL.

The V and J genes are TRBV19 and TRBJ2-7; 8 bases are a match to TRBD1. This CDR3 has 13 amino acids. The trim removed 7 bases at V and 3 bases at J, leaving 5 bases unmatched. Per germline, CDR1 LNHDA and CDR2 SQIVND (reference sequence). Here the CDR3 reads CASKAGGIYEQYF. In DNA, the CDR3 is TGTGCCAGTAAGGCAGGGGGCATCTACGAGCAGTACTTC.

The CDR3 bases are TGTGCCAGCAGCTTACGACAGGACTATGGCTACACCTTC. Protein sequence: CASSLRQDYGYTF. This sequence joins TRBV7-9 and TRBJ1-2; D is possibly TRBD1 (6 bases). The CDR3 spans 13 residues. Per germline, CDR1 SEHNR and CDR2 FQNEAQ (reference sequence). V was cut by 2 bases and J by 3 bases, with 7 bases left in between.

This clone was found a few times. The chain combines TRBV5-1 with TRBJ2-1, with D unresolved. Trimming left V 0 bases short and J 8 bases short, with 15 bases between. The CDR3 extends over 15 amino acids. The germline gives CDR1 SGHRS, CDR2 YFSETQ. The CDR3 reads CASSLASPPEYEQFF. The CDR3 coding sequence is TGCGCCAGCAGCTTGGCATCACCACCAGAGTATGAGCAGTTCTTC.

This clone has only a few counts. J is TRBJ2-5 and V is TRBV9; a possible D gene is TRBD2 (5 bases). Trimming left V 0 bases short and J 4 bases short, with 16 bases between. CDR3 size: 16 residues. Germline lookup yields CDR1 SGDLS and CDR2 YYNGEE. The CDR3 DNA is TGTGCCAGCAGCGTAGGAGCAGGTAGCGTCGGAGAGACCCAGTACTTC. This translates into CASSVGAGSVGETQYF. The complete variable domain, with remaining parts taken from reference TRBV9 and TRBJ2-5, reads DSGVTQTPKHLITATGQRVTLRCSPRSGDLSVYWYQQSLDQGLQFLIQYYNGEERAKGNILERFSAQQFPDLHSELNLSSLELGDSALYFCASSVGAGSVGETQYFGPGTRLLVL.

The chain combines TRBV29-1 with TRBJ2-4, with D perhaps TRBD1 (5 bases). The length of the CDR3 is 17 residues. Trimming left V 4 bases short and J 7 bases short, with 26 bases between. Germline CDR1 reads SQVTM; CDR2 reads ANQGSEA. The CDR3 DNA is TGCAGCGTTGCGAGTGGGGCCAACCTAAAGGGGCGGAACATTCAGTACTTC. Protein product: CSVASGANLKGRNIQYF.

V gene TRBV15 combines with J gene TRBJ1-2, with unresolved D. The CDR3 consists of 13 residues. Per germline, CDR1 LNHNV and CDR2 YYDKDF (reference sequence). V lost 5 bases and J 7 bases, leaving 14 bases between the germline ends. In DNA, the CDR3 is TGTGCCACCAGCCGCGAAAACGGTTTTGGCTACACCTTC. As protein: CATSRENGFGYTF.

The V call is TRBV28, the J call TRBJ1-2, with 10 nucleotides matching TRBD1. Trimming at V came to 8 bases and at J to 4 bases, leaving 7 bases not matched to a gene. CDR1 and CDR2 (germline): MDHEN, SYDVKM. This CDR3 is 14 amino acids long. The CDR3 DNA reads as TGTGCCAGCGCACCGGGACAGGGGACCTATGGCTACACCTTC. The encoded protein is CASAPGQGTYGYTF.

The chain links TRBV28 to TRBJ2-3, with TRBD1 matching over 8 bases. J lost 1 base, V lost 6 bases, and 3 bases had no gene match. This CDR3 comprises 14 residues. Germline V gene sequence: CDR1 MDHEN, CDR2 SYDVKM. The CDR3 is CASSEDRGTDTQYF. The CDR3 DNA reads TGTGCCAGCAGCGAGGACAGGGGCACAGATACGCAGTATTTT.

The rearrangement links TRBV7-3 to TRBJ2-1, with 14 positions matching TRBD2. Germline V gene data show CDR1 as SGHTA and CDR2 as FQGTGA. V lost 1 base, J lost 6 bases, and 2 bases stayed unmatched. The CDR3 spans 16 residues. The CDR3 DNA reads TGTGCCAGCAGCTTAATGGGACTAGCGGGAGTCAATGAGCAGTTCTTC. Amino acids: CASSLMGLAGVNEQFF. Full variable domain (remainder filled in from reference TRBV7-3 and TRBJ2-1): GAGVSQTPSNKVTEKGKYVELRCDPISGHTALYWYRQSLGQGPEFLIYFQGTGAADDSGLPNDRFFAVRPEGSVSTLKIQRTERGDSAVYLCASSLMGLAGVNEQFFGPGTRLTVL.

A remark on this clone: The same CDR3 can be traced to other DNA sequences in this sample. This chain links TRBV6-6 with TRBJ2-7; D possibly matches TRBD1 or TRBD2 (5 bases each). This CDR3 is built from 15 residues. V was cut by 2 bases and J by 1 base, with 12 bases left in between. Germline lookup yields CDR1 MNHNY and CDR2 SVGAGI (reference sequence). In DNA form, the CDR3 reads TGTGCCAGCAGTTACGGGCAGGGAGTATCCTACGAGCAGTACTTC. This gives the protein CASSYGQGVSYEQYF.